Shown below are 9 T cell receptor beta chains from a single sample sequenced in a study of spatial heterogeneity in lung cancer. Study results and limitations: Mutation tallies in tumors tracked expanded intratumoral alpha and beta TCR counts.

Time point of the sample: sample taken at primary tumor resection. Antigens of these TCRs are unknown. In TCRdb, the 5' RACE reads were re-called with MiXCR into one record per CDR3 protein. This repertoire shows over 4,000 distinct CDR3 sequences, roughly 5.7% found once; its top ten account for under 20%. The starting material was lung tumor tissue, obtained at surgery. These receptors all come from a male donor with early-stage non-small cell lung cancer.

A remark on this clonotype: A much larger clone lies one base from this, so it may be a read error. The rearrangement uses TRBV5-1 and TRBJ1-2; unclear D gene. Germline values: CDR1 SGHRS, CDR2 YFSETQ. There are 13 residues in the CDR3. CDR3 sequence: CASSLEIGNGYNF. CDR3 in DNA: TGCGCCAGCAGCTTGGAAATCGGTAATGGCTACAACTTC. Full variable domain (remainder filled in from reference TRBV5-1 and TRBJ1-2): KAGVTQTPRYLIKTRGQQVTLSCSPISGHRSVSWYQQTPGQGLQFLFEYFSETQRNKGNFPGRFSGRQFSNSRSEMNVSTLELGDSALYLCASSLEIGNGYNFGSGTRLTVV.

V is TRBV7-2 and J is TRBJ2-5; D gene ambiguous. The germline gives CDR1 SGHTA, CDR2 FQGNSA. CDR3 length: 13 amino acids. V gave up 1 base and J gave up 7 bases, with 10 bases separating them. CDR3 sequence: CASSLGGRPTQYF. The CDR3 nucleotides are TGTGCCAGCAGCTTAGGTGGGCGGCCGACCCAGTACTTC.

This clonotype has only a few counts. J is TRBJ2-1 and V is TRBV11-2; 9 nucleotides match TRBD2. The germline V gene has CDR1 SGHAT and CDR2 FQNNGV. This CDR3 is built from 15 residues. After removal of 5 bases from V and 9 bases from J, the junction contained 11 bases not matched to a gene. The CDR3 here is CASSTRGGGGGEQFF. The CDR3 coding sequence is TGTGCCAGCAGCACCAGGGGCGGGGGGGGAGGTGAGCAGTTCTTC.

This clonotype was found many times. The chain uses TRBV6-6 and TRBJ1-5, with 8 bases matching TRBD1. V shed 7 bases, J shed 2 bases, and the junction held 7 bases outside the gene matches. This CDR3 spans 15 amino acids. Germline V gene lookup returns CDR1 MNHNY and CDR2 SVGAGI (reference sequence). The CDR3 protein is CASILGQGGNQPQHF. CDR3 nucleotides: TGTGCCAGCATCCTCGGACAGGGCGGCAATCAGCCCCAGCATTTT.

This clonotype is judged medium-sized (0.01 to 0.1%). CDR3: CASSLPTQGGTEAFF. Written as DNA, the CDR3 is TGTGCCAGCAGTTTACCGACACAGGGCGGCACTGAAGCTTTCTTT. This sequence joins TRBV12-3 or TRBV12-4 and TRBJ1-1; a possible D gene is TRBD1 (6 bases). V was cut by 2 bases and J by 4 bases, with 14 bases left in between. The CDR3 totals 15 residues.

In its sample, this clonotype was seen many times. This chain uses TRBV5-6 with TRBJ2-5; maybe TRBD2 (6 bases). The CDR3 sequence is 13 residues long. The V end was cut by 4 bases, the J end by 2 bases, with 9 bases between. Germline V lookup: CDR1 SGHDT, CDR2 YYEEEE. The CDR3 DNA follows: TGTGCCAGCAGCGCGGGACGACAAGAGACCCAGTACTTC. This encodes CASSAGRQETQYF.

This clonotype is large. The chain combines TRBV4-1 with TRBJ1-1; D gene uncertain. The V end lost 0 bases, the J end lost 2 bases, and 13 bases lay between the germline ends. CDR3 length equals 16 residues. CDR1 MGHRA and CDR2 YSYEKL come from the germline V gene. This CDR3 reads CASSQDRLPANTEAFF. CDR3 DNA sequence: TGCGCCAGCAGCCAAGACCGGTTACCCGCCAACACTGAAGCTTTCTTT.

This clonotype is labeled medium-sized. The chain couples TRBV12-3 or TRBV12-4 to TRBJ2-2; 7 nucleotides line up with TRBD1. The CDR3 sequence is 14 residues long. V dropped 5 bases and J dropped 7; count of bases not matched to a gene: 7. The CDR3 DNA sequence: TGTGCCAGCAGTCTACAGGGGAGAGGCGGGGAGCTGTTTTTT. Translating gives CASSLQGRGGELFF.

Worth noting for this clonotype: Just one base apart from a much larger clone, this may be a read error. The chain links TRBV27 to TRBJ2-6; perhaps TRBD1 as D (6 bases). CDR1 MNHEY and CDR2 SMNVEV come from the germline V gene (reference sequence). The CDR3 runs 17 residues. The CDR3 region is CSAGYLRGGSGANVLTF. Written as DNA, the CDR3 is TGTTCGGCAGGTTATCTTAGAGGGGGCTCTGGGGCCAACGTCCTGACTTTC.